This T cell receptor (beta chain) was captured in a study of T cells in Graves' hyperthyroidism and ophthalmopathy. TCR beta CDR3 regions were amplified from RNA transcripts. Using the HTBI primer set, a first-round RT-PCR was run on the TCR CDR3. Each CDR3 protein is one row after TCRdb ran MiXCR on the multiplex PCR reads. Of about 360,000 distinct CDR3 sequences in the sample, just under 25% were seen once. This clonotype was picked up a small number of times. Antigen specificity is unknown. Study-wide points: Ophthalmopathy was separated from stable hyperthyroidism by a 13 V-J model.

CDR3 size: 19 residues. The V segment lost 2 bases and the J segment 2 bases; nucleotides outside the gene matches: 17. Germline CDR1 reads LGHDT; CDR2 reads YNNKEL (reference sequence). This clonotype was sampled from a man in his fifties or sixties with Graves' hyperthyroidism. The chain has TRBV3-1 and TRBJ2-7; 8 nucleotides match TRBD2. The sequencing sample was made of blood. CDR3 region: CASSQKSALGGGRAYEQYF. The CDR3 DNA follows: TGTGCCAGCAGCCAAAAGTCGGCCCTTGGCGGGGGGAGGGCCTACGAGCAGTACTTC.